This T cell receptor (beta chain) was sequenced in a study of identical twins. Unique molecular identifiers were present on the cDNA, which also gained a universal primer site by template switching. Using its own MiXCR run on the 5' RACE reads, TCRdb lists one record per CDR3 protein. Of 1.5 million to 2 million distinct CDR3 sequences in the sample, more than 30% were seen once. Everyone who donated was a healthy Caucasian. This CDR3 spans 13 amino acids. V gave up 6 bases and J gave up 2 bases, with 13 bases separating them. Germline V gene data show CDR1 as DFQATT and CDR2 as SNEGSKA (reference sequence).

The sequencing sample was made of cord blood. The source of this sequence is a newborn girl in good health. This chain connects TRBV20-1 to TRBJ1-1; no definite D call. Written as DNA, the CDR3 is TGCAGTGCATACGGTCCCTTCAACACTGAAGCTTTCTTT. Translated, it gives CSAYGPFNTEAFF.